The rows below give T cell receptor beta chains drawn from one sample of a study of immune characterization of retroperitoneal liposarcoma. TCRdb recomputed calls from the PCR reads with MiXCR, one row per CDR3 protein. The sample shows about 10,000 distinct CDR3 sequences, less than 40% of them seen only once. The material sequenced was tumor tissue. These receptors were collected from a male donor with retroperitoneal liposarcoma. Both conserved end residues are part of each CDR3. Fields, in order: clone size, J gene, V gene, D gene, CDR3 protein, CDR3 DNA. The D gene is left open where the match is weak. Expanded clones are given a class, and other clones once, few, many or no size at all.

>NA|TRBJ1-1|TRBV7-2|NA
CASTPSLENTEAFF
TGTGCCAGCACCCCAAGTCTGGAGAACACTGAAGCTTTCTTT
>few|TRBJ2-1|TRBV6-1|NA
CASSEAGGGSYNEQFF
TGTGCCAGCAGTGAAGCGGGAGGGGGCTCCTACAATGAGCAGTTCTTC
>NA|TRBJ1-2|TRBV10-3|NA
CAISDRNYGYTF
TGTGCCATCAGTGACAGAAACTATGGCTACACCTTC
>NA|TRBJ1-1|TRBV7-6|NA
CASSSRDTEAFF
TGTGCCAGCAGCTCCAGGGACACTGAAGCTTTCTTT
>NA|TRBJ2-7|TRBV6-1|TRBD2
CATGGTGGSYEQYF
TGTGCCACCGGGGGGACGGGGGGCTCCTACGAGCAGTACTTC
>many|TRBJ2-3|TRBV6-1|TRBD2
CASLPSGGVSTDTQYF
TGTGCCAGCCTCCCTTCGGGGGGGGTAAGCACAGATACGCAGTATTTT
>NA|TRBJ2-1|TRBV6-1|NA
CASSELGNEQFF
TGTGCCAGCAGTGAGTTGGGGAATGAGCAGTTCTTC
>NA|TRBJ2-7|TRBV6-1|TRBD2
CATRTSGTYEQYF
TGTGCCACGCGGACTAGCGGGACCTACGAGCAGTACTTC
>NA|TRBJ2-1|TRBV6-1|TRBD2
CASSDDWRGGRAKNIQFF
TGTGCCAGCAGTGACGACTGGCGGGGGGGCCGGGCCAAAAACATTCAGTTCTTC
>NA|TRBJ2-3|TRBV6-8|TRBD2
CASRPGLAGALSTDTQYF
TGTGCCAGCAGACCTGGACTAGCGGGGGCCCTTAGCACAGATACGCAGTATTTT
>NA|TRBJ1-4|TRBV28|NA
CASSSYSTTNEKLFF
TGTGCCAGCAGTTCCTACAGCACAACTAATGAAAAACTGTTTTTT
>NA|TRBJ2-1|TRBV7-2|NA
CASTPPTRKETQFF
TGTGCCAGCACCCCCCCGACTAGGAAGGAGACCCAGTTCTTC
>medium-sized|TRBJ2-7|TRBV6-1|TRBD2
CASSVIAGGYEQYF
TGTGCCAGCAGTGTGATAGCGGGGGGCTACGAGCAGTACTTC
>medium-sized|TRBJ2-2|TRBV6-1|NA
CASSEVWRDRGELFF
TGTGCCAGCAGTGAAGTATGGAGGGACCGGGGGGAGCTGTTTTTT
>NA|TRBJ1-1|TRBV6-6|NA
CASSYSSTLNTEAFF
TGTGCCAGCAGTTACTCGTCCACCCTGAACACTGAAGCTTTCTTT
>NA|TRBJ2-2|TRBV6-6|TRBD2
CASSYFGGGTGELFF
TGTGCCAGCAGTTACTTTGGCGGGGGGACCGGGGAGCTGTTTTTT
>medium-sized|TRBJ2-5|TRBV7-7|NA
CASSLRELGEQYF
TGTGCTAGCAGCTTAAGGGAATTGGGTGAGCAGTACTTC
>NA|TRBJ2-5|TRBV6-6|TRBD2
CASSYSGLAGPETQYF
TGTGCCAGCAGTTACTCCGGACTAGCGGGTCCGGAGACCCAGTACTTC
>NA|TRBJ2-5|TRBV11-2|TRBD1
CASSLEWTGGRSEQYF
TGTGCCAGCAGCTTAGAGTGGACAGGGGGTCGGAGTGAGCAGTACTTC
>NA|TRBJ2-1|TRBV6-1|TRBD2
CASSEEGLAGNEQFF
TGTGCCAGCAGTGAAGAGGGACTAGCGGGAAATGAGCAGTTCTTC
>medium-sized|TRBJ2-1|TRBV7-2|TRBD2
CASNLAGAYNEQFF
TGTGCCAGCAACTTAGCGGGAGCTTACAATGAGCAGTTCTTC
>few|TRBJ2-1|TRBV6-6|NA
CASSYFSSEQFF
TGTGCCAGCAGTTACTTTTCATCCGAGCAGTTCTTC
>once|TRBJ2-3|TRBV12-3/TRBV12-4|TRBD2
CASSFGLAIFKPGTDTQYF
TGTGCCAGCAGTTTTGGACTAGCGATATTTAAACCTGGCACAGATACGCAGTATTTT
>NA|TRBJ2-5|TRBV11-3|NA
CASSSIRETQYF
TGTGCCAGCAGTTCTATCAGGGAGACCCAGTACTTC
>many|TRBJ2-7|TRBV6-6|NA
CASSYSTVSFEQYF
TGTGCCAGCAGTTACTCGACAGTTAGCTTTGAGCAGTACTTC
>once|TRBJ2-1|TRBV7-8|NA
CASSLQGRGSDTQFF
TGTGCCAGCAGCTTACAGGGGCGGGGGTCAGATACGCAGTTCTTC